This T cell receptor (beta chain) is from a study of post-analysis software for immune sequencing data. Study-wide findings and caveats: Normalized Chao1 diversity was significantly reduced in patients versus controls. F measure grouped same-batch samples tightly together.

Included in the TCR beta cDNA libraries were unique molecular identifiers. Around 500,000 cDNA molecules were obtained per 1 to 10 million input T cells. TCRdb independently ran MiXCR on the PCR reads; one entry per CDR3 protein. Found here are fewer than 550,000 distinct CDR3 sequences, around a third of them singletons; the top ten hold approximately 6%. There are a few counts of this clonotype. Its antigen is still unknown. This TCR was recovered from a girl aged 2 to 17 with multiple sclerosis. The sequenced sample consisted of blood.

As DNA, the CDR3 is TGCGCCAGCAGCTTGGGAGTTACTACGGACTATGGCTACACCTTC. It is translated as CASSLGVTTDYGYTF. The rearrangement links TRBV5-1 to TRBJ1-2; D is undetermined. CDR1 and CDR2 (germline): SGHRS, YFSETQ. The CDR3 spans 15 residues. Between the trimmed V and J ends, which lost 0 bases and 3 bases, there was a span of 12 bases.